This T cell receptor (beta chain) was documented in a study of blood T cell repertoires in COVID-19. About the research overall: Samples came from the United States, Italy and Spain, spanning acute and convalescent COVID-19. T cells, B-cell-depleted T cells, or PBMCs provided the cDNA or gDNA that served as material.

Patients in Seattle were enrolled during active infection, then followed longitudinally. In the study's own analysis: Quantification of nucleated cells was approximated via reference gene primer amplification. The data were produced by immunoSEQ multiplex PCR, yet TCRdb's version contains in-frame clones alone and is incomplete. V, J and clone size derive from that table, while D and trimming were established from the DNA sequence. Of about 210,000 clones in the sample, 82% were seen once. This CDR3 has 16 amino acids. Germline V gene lookup returns CDR1 SGHRS and CDR2 YFSETQ. V was shortened by 3 bases and J by 7 bases, with 19 bases between the two germline ends.

The receptor comes from a woman between 65 and 79 years old with COVID-19, enrolled during active disease. The rearrangement links TRBV5-1 to TRBJ2-2; D might be TRBD1 (5 bases). Sequencing used peripheral blood. CDR3 sequence (DNA): TGCGCCAGCAGCTCCTCACTTCAGGGTTCTAGCGGGGAGCTGTTTTTT. This encodes CASSSSLQGSSGELFF.